This T cell receptor beta chain was sequenced for a study of post-analysis software for immune sequencing data. Study-wide findings and caveats: About 5 TRBV segments appeared more often in patients than in controls, and TRBV5-6, TRBV5-1 and TRBV20-1 were among these. Samples sharing a preparation batch grouped tightly together when assessed by F measure.

As for this clonotype: Its antigen remains unknown.

Germline V gene lookup returns CDR1 SGDLS and CDR2 YYNGEE. The V and J ends lost 0 bases and 5 bases, in that order; junction bases with no gene match: 5. This CDR3 contains 15 residues. Unique-molecular-identifier-tagged TCR beta cDNA libraries were used. Input populations of about 0.9 to 10 million T cells gave rise to approximately 500,000 cDNA molecules. MiXCR was run by TCRdb on the PCR reads, yielding one entry per CDR3 protein. The sample includes 800,000 to 950,000 distinct CDR3 sequences, about 50% seen only once; the top ten take approximately 4.4%. The chain couples TRBV9 to TRBJ2-1; 7 nucleotides agree with TRBD2. Material: blood. The TCR sequence derives from a girl aged 5-17 years with multiple sclerosis. CDR3 loop: CASSVAPSGDNEQFF. Here the CDR3 DNA reads TGTGCCAGCAGCGTAGCACCTAGCGGAGACAATGAGCAGTTCTTC.